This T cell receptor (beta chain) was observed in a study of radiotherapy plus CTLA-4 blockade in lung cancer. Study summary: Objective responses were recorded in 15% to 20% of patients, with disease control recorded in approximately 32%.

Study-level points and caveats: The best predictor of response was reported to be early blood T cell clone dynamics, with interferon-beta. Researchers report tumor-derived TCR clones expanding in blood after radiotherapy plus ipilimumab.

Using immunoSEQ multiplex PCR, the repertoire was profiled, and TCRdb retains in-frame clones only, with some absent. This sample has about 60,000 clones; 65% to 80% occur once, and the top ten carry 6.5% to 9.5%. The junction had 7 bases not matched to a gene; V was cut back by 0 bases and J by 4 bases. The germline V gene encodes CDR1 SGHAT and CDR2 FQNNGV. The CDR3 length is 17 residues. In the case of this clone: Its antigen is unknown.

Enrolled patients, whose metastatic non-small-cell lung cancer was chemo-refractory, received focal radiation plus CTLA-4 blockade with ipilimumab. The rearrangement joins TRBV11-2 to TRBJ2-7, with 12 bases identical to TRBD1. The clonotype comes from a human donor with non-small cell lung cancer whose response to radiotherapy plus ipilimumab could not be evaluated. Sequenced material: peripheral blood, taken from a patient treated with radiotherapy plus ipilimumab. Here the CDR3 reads CASSLDRGQGARYEQYF. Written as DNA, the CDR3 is TGTGCCAGCAGCTTAGATCGGGGACAGGGGGCGCGGTACGAGCAGTACTTC.